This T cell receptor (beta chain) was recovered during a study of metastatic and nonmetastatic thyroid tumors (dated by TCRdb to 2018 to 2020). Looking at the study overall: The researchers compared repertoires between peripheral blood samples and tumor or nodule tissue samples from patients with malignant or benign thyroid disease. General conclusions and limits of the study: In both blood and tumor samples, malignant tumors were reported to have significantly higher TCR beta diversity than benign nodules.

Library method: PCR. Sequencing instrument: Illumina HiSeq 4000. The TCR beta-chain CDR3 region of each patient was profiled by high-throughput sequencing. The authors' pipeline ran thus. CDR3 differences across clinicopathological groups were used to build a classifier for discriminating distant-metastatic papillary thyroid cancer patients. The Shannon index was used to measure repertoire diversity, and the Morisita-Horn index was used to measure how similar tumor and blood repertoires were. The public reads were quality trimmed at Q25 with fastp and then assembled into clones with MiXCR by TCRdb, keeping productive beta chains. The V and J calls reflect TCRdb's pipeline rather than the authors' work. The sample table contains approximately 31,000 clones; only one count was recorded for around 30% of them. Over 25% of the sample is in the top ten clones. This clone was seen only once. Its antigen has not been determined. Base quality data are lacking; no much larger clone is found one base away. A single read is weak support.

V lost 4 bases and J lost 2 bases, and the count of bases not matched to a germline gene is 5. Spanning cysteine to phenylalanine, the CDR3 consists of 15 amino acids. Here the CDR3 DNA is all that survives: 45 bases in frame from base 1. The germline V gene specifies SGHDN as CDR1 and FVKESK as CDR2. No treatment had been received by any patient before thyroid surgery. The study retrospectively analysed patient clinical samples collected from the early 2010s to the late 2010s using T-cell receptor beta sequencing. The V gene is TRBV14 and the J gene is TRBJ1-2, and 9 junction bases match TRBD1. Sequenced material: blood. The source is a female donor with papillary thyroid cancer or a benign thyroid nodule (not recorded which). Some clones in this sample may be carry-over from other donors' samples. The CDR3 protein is CASSRPGTGNYGYTF. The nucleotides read TGTGCCAGCAGCCGACCGGGGACAGGGAACTATGGCTACACCTTC.